This T cell receptor (beta chain) was recorded in a study of CD8 T cells in ankylosing spondylitis. Broader study findings: About eight highly homologous variants made up a TCR beta motif that seemed to typify ankylosing spondylitis blood. In the blood and synovial fluid of reactive arthritis, some motif variants had been previously reported.

This clonotype came up a few times. Its antigen is unknown. The CDR3 consists of 14 residues. The germline gives CDR1 SGDLS, CDR2 YYNGEE. V lost 0 bases, J lost 6 bases, and 10 bases lay in between. Quantitative molecular-barcoded 5'-RACE generated the TCR beta libraries. TCRdb re-analysed the 5' RACE reads in MiXCR, keeping a single row per CDR3 protein. The sample shows approximately 350,000 distinct CDR3 sequences, 14% to 15% of them seen only once. The specimen was blood, either unsorted or a sorted T cell fraction (not recorded which). The chain couples TRBV9 to TRBJ2-1, with D possibly being TRBD2 (5 bases). The TCR was taken from a male donor with ankylosing spondylitis or in good health (not recorded which). CDR3 protein: CASSVGASSNEQFF. CDR3 DNA sequence: TGTGCCAGCAGCGTAGGGGCTAGCTCCAATGAGCAGTTCTTC.